This T cell receptor (beta chain) is drawn from a study of shared clonotypes between healthy human individuals. Study outcomes and limitations: The study generally estimated greater richness for naive than memory subsets.

Details on this clone: Its antigen is undetermined.

After removal of 4 bases from V and 7 bases from J, the junction contained 7 bases not matched to a gene. CDR3 length: 15 residues. Germline V gives CDR1 SGHDN, CDR2 FVKESK. Data came from immunoSEQ multiplex PCR; TCRdb stores just in-frame clones and leaves some out. This sample carries fewer than 1.8 million clones, approximately 98.5% of them seen once, and the ten largest clones take approximately 0.4%. This clonotype originated in a man aged 25 to 45 in good health. The chain recombines TRBV14 with TRBJ2-1, with TRBD2 matching 10 bases. Sequenced sample: naive CD4+ T cells sorted from blood. Sample subset: CD45RA+ positively selected. In DNA form, the CDR3 reads TGTGCCAGCAGCCTGTTTAGCGGGAGGATAAATGAGCAGTTCTTC. It codes for CASSLFSGRINEQFF.